The 29 T cell receptor beta chains below come from one sample, sequenced in a study of preoperative IRX-2 immunotherapy in early breast cancer. Sequenced by immunoSEQ multiplex PCR; TCRdb stores in-frame clones only, minus some. The data hold roughly 34,000 clones, with about nine tenths observed a single time. Treatment specified: preoperative locoregional IRX-2 cytokine immunotherapy. The sample was tumor tissue, taken after IRX-2 immunotherapy. The source is a human donor with breast cancer.

The rearrangement links TRBV7-4 to TRBJ2-7; maybe TRBD1 (6 bases). V was pared by 1 base and J by 5 bases, with 15 bases between. The CDR3 length is 15 residues. Germline CDR1 SGHVT, CDR2 SQSDAQ. As DNA, the CDR3 is TGTGCCAGCAGCTTAGTGGCAGGGGCCCACCACGAGCAGTACTTC. This gives the protein CASSLVAGAHHEQYF.

The CDR3 region has the DNA TGTGCCAGCAGGGGGTTAATAGGACAGGGGCGTTATAGCAATCAGCCCCAGCATTTT. Amino acids: CASRGLIGQGRYSNQPQHF. V gene TRBV6-8 combines with J gene TRBJ1-5; 9 nucleotides match TRBD1. The trim removed 6 bases at V and 0 bases at J, leaving 15 bases unmatched. Germline CDR1 and CDR2: MNHGY and SAAAGT. This CDR3 region has 19 residues.

The genes are TRBV11-3 and TRBJ2-3; TRBD2 aligns across 11 bases. Germline lookup yields CDR1 SGHNT and CDR2 YENEEA. The CDR3 runs 17 residues. J lost 0 bases, V lost 5 bases, and 7 bases had no gene match. The CDR3 loop reads CASSPLRTSGSTDTQYF. CDR3 nucleotide sequence: TGTGCCAGCAGCCCACTCCGGACTAGCGGGAGCACAGATACGCAGTATTTT.

The gene calls are TRBV7-4 and TRBJ2-1; TRBD2 agrees at 8 bases. The germline V gene encodes CDR1 SGHVT and CDR2 SQSDAQ. J was trimmed by 1 base and V by 6 bases; bases with no gene match: 8. The CDR3 covers 16 residues. The CDR3 DNA is TGTGCCAGCAGAAGAGCGGGGACTAGATCCTACAATGAGCAGTTCTTC. Amino acid sequence: CASRRAGTRSYNEQFF.

The CDR3 DNA reads TGTGCCATCAGTGAGGGGCGTCCGGCGGGCTACACCTTC. Translating gives CAISEGRPAGYTF. V and J are TRBV10-3 and TRBJ1-2; no clear D gene. Germline V gene sequence: CDR1 ENHRY, CDR2 SYGVKD. With 2 bases removed from V and 8 bases from J, the gap between germline ends came to 12 bases. The CDR3 runs 13 residues.

V and J are TRBV29-1 and TRBJ2-1; a possible D gene is TRBD2 (6 bases). CDR1 and CDR2 (germline): SQVTM, ANQGSEA. V lost 1 base to trimming and J lost 8 bases, with 21 bases between them. The length of the CDR3 is 16 residues. The CDR3, as DNA: TGCAGCGTTGAAGTAATGGGGGACTCGGCATCGGATGAGCAGTTCTTC. This translates into CSVEVMGDSASDEQFF.

The gene calls are TRBV11-3 and TRBJ1-5, with TRBD1 matching 7 bases. The CDR3 is 14 residues long. The germline CDR1 and CDR2 sequences are SGHNT and YENEEA. The junction had 1 base not matched to a gene; V was cut back by 3 bases and J by 2 bases. The CDR3 coding sequence is TGTGCCAGCAGCTTCACAGGGGGCAATCAGCCCCAGCATTTT. Its translation is CASSFTGGNQPQHF.

CDR3 in DNA: TGCGCCAGCAGCCTGGGACTAGCGGGGGGCCCCGGCACAGATACGCAGTATTTT. Amino acid sequence: CASSLGLAGGPGTDTQYF. This chain connects TRBV5-1 to TRBJ2-3; 15 bases map to TRBD2. With V trimmed by 4 bases and J by 1 base, 7 bases remained unmatched. The CDR3 runs 18 residues. Germline CDR1 and CDR2: SGHRS and YFSETQ. Combining the CDR3 with reference TRBV5-1 and TRBJ2-3 gives the whole variable domain KAGVTQTPRYLIKTRGQQVTLSCSPISGHRSVSWYQQTPGQGLQFLFEYFSETQRNKGNFPGRFSGRQFSNSRSEMNVSTLELGDSALYLCASSLGLAGGPGTDTQYFGPGTRLTVL.

V gene TRBV7-1 combines with J gene TRBJ2-7; 11 bases agree with TRBD2. TRBV7-1 is an ORF, with its function uncertain. With 4 bases clipped from V and 0 bases from J, the junction kept 2 bases outside the gene matches. There are 15 residues in the CDR3. The CDR3 protein is CASSLGLAGSYEQYV. The CDR3 DNA is TGTGCCAGCAGCTTAGGACTAGCGGGCTCCTACGAGCAGTACGTC.

This clone was seen once. The V call is TRBV25-1, the J call TRBJ2-3; 8 bases agree with TRBD1. Germline-derived CDR1 and CDR2 are MGHDK and SYGVNS. The junction had 6 bases not matched to a gene; V was cut back by 3 bases and J by 4 bases. This CDR3 contains 15 residues. The CDR3 here is CASSDRGRVADTQYF. The CDR3 DNA reads as TGTGCCAGCAGTGACAGGGGGCGCGTCGCAGATACGCAGTATTTT.

This sequence joins TRBV10-2 and TRBJ2-1; tentative D call: TRBD2 (7 bases). Germline lookup yields CDR1 WSHSY and CDR2 SAAADI. Trimming took off 4 bases at V and 8 bases at J, with 15 bases between the two ends. The CDR3 spans 14 residues. In DNA form, the CDR3 reads TGCGCCAGCAGTGCGGTCCCGGGGGGCGATGAGCAGTTCTTC. Residues: CASSAVPGGDEQFF.

This clone has just one count. The V call is TRBV2, the J call TRBJ1-4; no reliable D call. V was trimmed by 5 bases and J by 2 bases, leaving 9 bases between them. Germline V gene sequence: CDR1 SNHLY, CDR2 FYNNEI. The CDR3 spans 14 residues. The CDR3 DNA sequence: TGTGCCAGCAGTTTTTTGTCGACTAATGAAAAACTGTTTTTT. This translates into CASSFLSTNEKLFF.

For this clone: Relative to the germline gene, one junction end is altered; a read error may explain this. The rearrangement uses TRBV6-8 and TRBJ2-3, with 7 bases matching TRBD2. Germline V gives CDR1 MNHGY, CDR2 SAAAGT. The CDR3 has 14 amino acids. DNA for the CDR3: TGTGCCATCAGTGGGGGGGTAACCACAGATACGCAGTATTTT. Translation gives CAISGGVTTDTQYF.

The chain is built from TRBV11-3 and TRBJ1-3; 9 bases are shared with TRBD1. With 5 bases clipped from V and 3 bases from J, the junction kept 8 bases outside the gene matches. The CDR3 is 16 residues long. Germline-derived CDR1 and CDR2 are SGHNT and YENEEA. The CDR3 here is CASSRSGTGIGNTIYF. The CDR3 nucleotides are TGTGCCAGCAGCCGCAGCGGGACAGGGATTGGAAACACCATATATTTT.

The gene calls are TRBV6-4 and TRBJ2-1; D unclear. The CDR3 consists of 11 residues. Between the trimmed V and J ends, which lost 5 bases and 9 bases, there was a span of 8 bases. Germline V gene sequence: CDR1 MRHNA, CDR2 SNTAGT. CDR3 coding DNA: TGTGCCAGCAGTACTGGGTTTGAGCAGTTCTTC. Translated: CASSTGFEQFF.

V and J are TRBV28 and TRBJ1-5, with 8 bases identical to TRBD1. Losses at the gene ends were 8 bases for V and 5 bases for J; bases not matched to a gene: 11. CDR3 length: 15 residues. Germline loops: CDR1 MDHEN, CDR2 SYDVKM. CDR3 sequence (DNA): TGTGCCAGCCGGCACGGAGGGACAGGCGATCAGCCCCAGCATTTT. It yields the protein CASRHGGTGDQPQHF.

The rearrangement links TRBV11-3 to TRBJ2-5; D possibly corresponds to TRBD2 (5 bases). The germline CDR1 and CDR2 sequences are SGHNT and YENEEA. With 2 bases removed from V and 9 bases from J, the gap between germline ends came to 19 bases. This CDR3 comprises 15 residues. The CDR3 nucleotides are TGTGCCAGCAGCTTATCTGGACTCAGCGGAGCGGCCCAGTACTTC. This gives the protein CASSLSGLSGAAQYF.

The J gene is TRBJ1-6, the V gene TRBV28; TRBD1 matches 8 bases. The CDR3 length is 15 residues. The germline gives CDR1 MDHEN, CDR2 SYDVKM. The V gene end was trimmed by 6 bases and the J gene end by 8 bases; junction bases not matched to a gene: 9. CDR3 nucleotide sequence: TGTGCCAGCAGGGAACCAGGGGGCGAGGATTCACCCCTCCACTTT. Amino acid sequence: CASREPGGEDSPLHF.

This clone was recorded only once. The J gene is TRBJ2-1, the V gene TRBV15; 7 bases are a match to TRBD1. With 1 base clipped from V and 2 bases from J, the junction kept 8 bases outside the gene matches. The CDR3 covers 17 residues. Germline-derived CDR1 and CDR2 are LNHNV and YYDKDF (reference sequence). CDR3: CATSRARLGTAYNEQFF. CDR3 DNA: TGTGCCACCAGCAGAGCACGCCTCGGGACAGCCTACAATGAGCAGTTCTTC.

CDR3 region: CASSQEAAPGWEQYV. The CDR3 nucleotides are TGCGCCAGCAGCCAAGAGGCAGCCCCAGGCTGGGAGCAGTACGTC. The chain has TRBV4-1 and TRBJ2-7, with no clear D. This CDR3 contains 15 residues. Germline-derived CDR1 and CDR2 are MGHRA and YSYEKL. Trimming left V 0 bases short and J 7 bases short, with 16 bases between.

The chain uses TRBV29-1 and TRBJ1-1; D is possibly TRBD1 (5 bases). V lost 3 bases to trimming and J lost 1 base, with 6 bases between them. The germline CDR1 and CDR2 sequences are SQVTM and ANQGSEA. The CDR3 extends over 12 amino acids. The CDR3 region has the DNA TGCAGCGTTGACAGGGAGAACACTGAAGCTTTCTTT. Its translation: CSVDRENTEAFF.

CDR3 loop: CASTPDSIMNSPLHF. CDR3 sequence (DNA): TGTGCCAGCACCCCGGACAGCATAATGAATTCACCCCTCCACTTT. The chain links TRBV28 to TRBJ1-6; tentative D call: TRBD1 (6 bases). The CDR3 is made up of 15 amino acids. Germline V gene sequence: CDR1 MDHEN, CDR2 SYDVKM. The V end was cut by 7 bases, the J end by 7 bases, with 17 bases between.

The V gene is TRBV28, the J gene TRBJ1-5; D possibly corresponds to TRBD1 (6 bases). V lost 6 bases and J 4 bases, leaving 13 bases between the germline ends. The CDR3 has 14 residues. CDR1 MDHEN and CDR2 SYDVKM come from the germline V gene. The CDR3 is CASSLQGLNQPQHF. For the CDR3, the DNA is TGTGCCAGCAGCCTGCAGGGGTTGAATCAGCCCCAGCATTTT.

V and J are TRBV23-1 and TRBJ1-2; 7 bases agree with TRBD1. TRBV23-1 carries the ORF label, with uncertain function. The CDR3 spans 15 residues. Losses at the gene ends were 6 bases for V and 6 bases for J; bases not matched to a gene: 13. CDR3 bases: TGCGCCAGCAGCCCCGACAGGGTACATTCGAATGGCTACACCTTC. As protein: CASSPDRVHSNGYTF.

The chain uses TRBV6-7 and TRBJ2-7; D is unresolved. TRBV6-7 is an ORF, and what it does is uncertain. V was clipped by 5 bases and J by 0 bases, with 14 bases between them. CDR3 size: 15 residues. The CDR3: CASSEVSGNSYEQYF. The CDR3 bases are TGTGCCAGCAGTGAAGTTTCAGGCAACTCCTACGAGCAGTACTTC.

This chain joins TRBV18 and TRBJ2-7, with 8 bases aligning to TRBD1. The CDR3 extends over 12 amino acids. V lost 5 bases, J lost 6 bases, and 3 bases stayed unmatched. CDR1 is KGHSH, CDR2 LQKENI, per germline. In DNA, the CDR3 is TGTGCCAGCTCAGAGACAGGGGTCGAGCAGTACGTC. Protein: CASSETGVEQYV.

V gene TRBV18 combines with J gene TRBJ2-7; 10 positions agree with TRBD2. The germline gives CDR1 KGHSH, CDR2 LQKENI. The trim removed 3 bases at V and 4 bases at J, leaving 9 bases unmatched. The CDR3 contains 16 residues. The CDR3 sequence: CASSPGQAGGLYEQYV. As DNA, the CDR3 is TGTGCCAGCTCACCGGGTCAAGCGGGGGGGCTTTACGAGCAGTACGTC.

This chain uses TRBV6-8 with TRBJ1-1; 11 bases map to TRBD1. This CDR3 has 15 amino acids. Germline values: CDR1 MNHGY, CDR2 SAAAGT. V dropped 2 bases and J dropped 4; count of bases not matched to a gene: 3. The CDR3, as DNA: TGTGCCAGCAGTTACGGGACAGGGGGAAGCACTGAAGCTTTCTTT. The encoded protein is CASSYGTGGSTEAFF.

The CDR3 DNA reads TGTGCCAGCACTTCCGACAGGGTAAACATTCAGTACTTC. It yields the protein CASTSDRVNIQYF. This chain links TRBV7-1 with TRBJ2-4; 7 nucleotides align to TRBD1. TRBV7-1 is classed as an ORF, of uncertain function. The junction had 6 bases not matched to a gene; V was cut back by 7 bases and J by 6 bases. The CDR3 totals 13 residues.